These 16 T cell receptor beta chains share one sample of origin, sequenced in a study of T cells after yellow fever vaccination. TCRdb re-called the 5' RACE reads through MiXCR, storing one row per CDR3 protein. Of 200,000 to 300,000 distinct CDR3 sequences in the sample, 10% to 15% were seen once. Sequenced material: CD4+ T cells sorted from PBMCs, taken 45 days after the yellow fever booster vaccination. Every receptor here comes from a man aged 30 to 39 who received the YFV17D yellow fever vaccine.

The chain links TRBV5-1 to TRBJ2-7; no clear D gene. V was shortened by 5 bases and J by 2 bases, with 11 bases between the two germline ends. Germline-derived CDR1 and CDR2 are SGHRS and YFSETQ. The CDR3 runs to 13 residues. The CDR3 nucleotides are TGCGCCAGCAGAGAGGAGAGAACCTACGAGCAGTACTTC. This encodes CASREERTYEQYF.

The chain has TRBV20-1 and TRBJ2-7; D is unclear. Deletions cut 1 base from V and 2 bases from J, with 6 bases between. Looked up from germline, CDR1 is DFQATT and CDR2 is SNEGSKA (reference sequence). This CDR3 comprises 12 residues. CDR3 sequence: CSARGSTYEQYF. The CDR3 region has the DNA TGCAGTGCTAGAGGTTCCACCTACGAGCAGTACTTC.

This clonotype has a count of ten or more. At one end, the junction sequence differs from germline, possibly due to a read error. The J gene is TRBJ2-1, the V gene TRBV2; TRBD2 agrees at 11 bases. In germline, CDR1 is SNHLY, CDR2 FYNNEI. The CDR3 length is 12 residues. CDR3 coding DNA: TGTGCCAGCAGTGACGCCGGGACTAGCGGAAACTTC. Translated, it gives CASSDAGTSGNF.

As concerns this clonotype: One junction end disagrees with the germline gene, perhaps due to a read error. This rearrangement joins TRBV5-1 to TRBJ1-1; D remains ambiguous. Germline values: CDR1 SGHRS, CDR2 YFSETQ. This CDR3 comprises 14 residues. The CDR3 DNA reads TGCGCCAGCAGCTTGGATGCAGTGAACACTCAAGCTTTCTTT. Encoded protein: CASSLDAVNTQAFF.

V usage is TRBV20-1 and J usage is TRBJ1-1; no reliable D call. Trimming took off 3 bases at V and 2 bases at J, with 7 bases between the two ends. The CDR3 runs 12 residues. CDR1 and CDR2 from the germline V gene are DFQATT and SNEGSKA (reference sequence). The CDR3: CSASWGNTEAFF. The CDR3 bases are TGCAGTGCTAGCTGGGGAAACACTGAAGCTTTCTTT.

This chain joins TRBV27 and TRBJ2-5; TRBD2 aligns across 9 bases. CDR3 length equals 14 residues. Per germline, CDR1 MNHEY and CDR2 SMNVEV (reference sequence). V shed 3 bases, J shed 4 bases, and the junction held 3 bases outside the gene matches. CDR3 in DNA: TGTGCCAGCAGTTTTGCGGGAGGGGGAGAGACCCAGTACTTC. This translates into CASSFAGGGETQYF.

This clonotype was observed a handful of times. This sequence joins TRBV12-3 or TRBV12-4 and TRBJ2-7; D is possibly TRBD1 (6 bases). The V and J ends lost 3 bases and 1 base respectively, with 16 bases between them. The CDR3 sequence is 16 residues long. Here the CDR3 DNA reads TGTGCCAGCAGTTTCAATTCCTGGGGGACATCCTACGAGCAGTACTTC. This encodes CASSFNSWGTSYEQYF.

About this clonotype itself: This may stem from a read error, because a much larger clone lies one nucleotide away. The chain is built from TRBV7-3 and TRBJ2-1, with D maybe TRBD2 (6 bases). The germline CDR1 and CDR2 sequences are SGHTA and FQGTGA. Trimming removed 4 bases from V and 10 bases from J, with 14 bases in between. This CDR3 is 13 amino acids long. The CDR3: CASSSRGLVEQFF. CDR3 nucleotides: TGTGCCAGCAGCTCAAGGGGACTCGTGGAGCAGTTCTTC.

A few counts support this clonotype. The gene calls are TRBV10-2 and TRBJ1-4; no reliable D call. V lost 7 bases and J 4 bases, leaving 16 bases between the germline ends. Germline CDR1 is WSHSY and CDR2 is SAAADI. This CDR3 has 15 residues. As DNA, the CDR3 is TGCGCCAGCAAGGATACCTTAAGACGTAATGAAAAACTGTTTTTT. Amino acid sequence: CASKDTLRRNEKLFF.

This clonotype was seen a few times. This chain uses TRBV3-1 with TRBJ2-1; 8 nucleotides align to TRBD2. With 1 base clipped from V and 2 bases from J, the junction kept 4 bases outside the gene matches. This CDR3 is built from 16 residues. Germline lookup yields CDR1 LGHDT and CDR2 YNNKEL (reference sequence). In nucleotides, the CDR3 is TGTGCCAGCAGCCAAGCCGGGACTAGAGCCTACAATGAGCAGTTCTTC. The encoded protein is CASSQAGTRAYNEQFF.

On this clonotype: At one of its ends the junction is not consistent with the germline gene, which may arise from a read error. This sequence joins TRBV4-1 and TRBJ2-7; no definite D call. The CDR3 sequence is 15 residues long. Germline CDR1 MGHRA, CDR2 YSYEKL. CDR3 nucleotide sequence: TGCGTCAGCAGCCAAGAATTGAGCTACCTCTACGAGCAGTACTTC. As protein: CVSSQELSYLYEQYF.

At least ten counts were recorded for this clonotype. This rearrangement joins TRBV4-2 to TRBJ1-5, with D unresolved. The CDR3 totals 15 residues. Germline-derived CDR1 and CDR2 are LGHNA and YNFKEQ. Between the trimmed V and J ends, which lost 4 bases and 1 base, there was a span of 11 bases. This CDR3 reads CASSRRWVSNQPQHF. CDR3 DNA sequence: TGTGCCAGCAGCCGTAGATGGGTCAGCAATCAGCCCCAGCATTTT.

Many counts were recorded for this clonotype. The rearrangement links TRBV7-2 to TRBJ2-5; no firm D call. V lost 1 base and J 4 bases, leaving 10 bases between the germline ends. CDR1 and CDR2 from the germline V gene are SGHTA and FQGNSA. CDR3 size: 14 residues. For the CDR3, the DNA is TGTGCCAGCAGCTTAGACTCGCGGAGAGAGACCCAGTACTTC. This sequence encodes CASSLDSRRETQYF.

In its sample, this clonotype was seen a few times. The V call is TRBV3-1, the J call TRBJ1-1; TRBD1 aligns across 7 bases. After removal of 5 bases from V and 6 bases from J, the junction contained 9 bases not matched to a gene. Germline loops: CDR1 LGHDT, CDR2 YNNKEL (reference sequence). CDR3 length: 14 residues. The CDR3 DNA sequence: TGTGCCAGCAGCAGCCGGGACAGTGTCTCTGAAGCTTTCTTT. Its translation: CASSSRDSVSEAFF.

The CDR3 loop reads CASSSAYVNTGELFF. The CDR3 nucleotides read TGTGCCAGCAGTTCCGCCTACGTGAACACCGGGGAGCTGTTTTTT. The chain uses TRBV6-5 and TRBJ2-2; D is uncertain. V was clipped by 4 bases and J by 1 base, with 10 bases between them. CDR3 length equals 15 residues. CDR1 and CDR2 from the germline V gene are MNHEY and SVGAGI.

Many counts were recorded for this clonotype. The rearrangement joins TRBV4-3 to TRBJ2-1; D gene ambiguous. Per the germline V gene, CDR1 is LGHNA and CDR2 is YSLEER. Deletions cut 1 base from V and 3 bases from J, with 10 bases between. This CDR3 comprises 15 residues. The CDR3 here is CASSQGRGNYNEQFF. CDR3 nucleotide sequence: TGCGCCAGCAGCCAAGGACGAGGAAACTACAATGAGCAGTTCTTC.